These 29 T cell receptor beta chains came from one sample sequenced in a study of blood T cell repertoires in COVID-19. Clones were sequenced by immunoSEQ multiplex PCR, and TCRdb holds only the in-frame ones, with some missing. The sample gives roughly 410,000 clones, 70% to 90% of which show up once; roughly 2.1% is in the top ten. The sequencing input was peripheral blood. These receptors were obtained from a woman in her sixties with COVID-19, enrolled during active disease.

V and J are TRBV6-1 and TRBJ1-5; tentatively, D is TRBD1 (5 bases). CDR1 and CDR2 (germline): MNHNS, SASEGT. The V gene lost 4 bases and the J gene lost 1 base, with 23 bases spanning the gap. The CDR3 sequence is 19 residues long. For the CDR3, the DNA is TGTGCCAGCAGTGCCCAGGGAGGTTTGGCGATCCGGAGCAATCAGCCCCAGCATTTT. It codes for CASSAQGGLAIRSNQPQHF.

V gene TRBV18 combines with J gene TRBJ1-3; D unresolved. Germline CDR1 and CDR2: KGHSH and LQKENI. Trimming shortened V by 0 bases and J by 3 bases, and 12 bases separated the two germline ends. The CDR3 has 16 residues. The CDR3 loop is CASSPPSGIGGNTIYF. The CDR3 bases are TGTGCCAGCTCACCACCCTCAGGTATTGGTGGAAACACCATATATTTT.

The V and J genes are TRBV4-1 and TRBJ1-4; TRBD1 is a possible D gene (5 bases). The length of the CDR3 is 15 residues. Trimming cost V 4 bases and J 5 bases, with 14 bases left between them. Germline loops: CDR1 MGHRA, CDR2 YSYEKL. The CDR3 DNA reads as TGCGCCAGCAGCCTCTCGGGGGGACCCAATGAAAAACTGTTTTTT. Translating gives CASSLSGGPNEKLFF.

This chain links TRBV5-8 with TRBJ1-5; TRBD1 agrees at 11 bases. Germline V gene sequence: CDR1 SGHTS, CDR2 YDEGEE. This CDR3 spans 16 amino acids. Trimming cost V 0 bases and J 7 bases; bases outside gene matches: 6. CDR3 DNA sequence: TGTGCCAGCAGCTTGGTTGGACAGGGGGCTTGGCAGCCCCAGCATTTT. It yields the protein CASSLVGQGAWQPQHF.

The rearrangement uses TRBV12-3 or TRBV12-4 and TRBJ1-2; D might be TRBD1 (5 bases). Between the trimmed V and J ends, which lost 3 bases and 8 bases, there was a span of 10 bases. This CDR3 has 12 residues. The CDR3 bases are TGTGCCAGCAGTTTCGGGGGAGCGGGCTACACCTTC. This encodes CASSFGGAGYTF.

This clone was seen a few times. The genes are TRBV6-5 and TRBJ2-2, with D perhaps matching TRBD1 (6 bases). This CDR3 is built from 14 residues. The germline gives CDR1 MNHEY, CDR2 SVGAGI. The V gene lost 8 bases and the J gene lost 3 bases, with 13 bases spanning the gap. The CDR3 protein is CASLGQGYTGELFF. Written as DNA, the CDR3 is TGTGCCAGCCTAGGGCAGGGGTACACCGGGGAGCTGTTTTTT.

The chain recombines TRBV7-9 with TRBJ1-1, with TRBD1 matching 9 bases. V lost 1 base and J lost 1; bases outside the gene matches: 7. CDR3 length: 17 residues. The germline CDR1 and CDR2 sequences are SEHNR and FQNEAQ (reference sequence). CDR3 DNA: TGTGCCAGCAGCTTAGGACCGGGACAGGGCAAGAACACTGAAGCTTTCTTT. It codes for CASSLGPGQGKNTEAFF.

This chain connects TRBV5-6 to TRBJ2-3; D uncertain. V lost 1 base to trimming and J lost 2 bases, with 5 bases between them. The length of the CDR3 is 13 residues. CDR1 SGHDT and CDR2 YYEEEE come from the germline V gene. In DNA, the CDR3 is TGTGCCAGCAGCTTGACACCCACAGATACGCAGTATTTT. Translated, it gives CASSLTPTDTQYF.

This clone was seen a single time. V is TRBV14 and J is TRBJ2-3, with a tentative D call TRBD2 (7 bases). Germline lookup yields CDR1 SGHDN and CDR2 FVKESK. This CDR3 comprises 16 residues. The V and J ends lost 3 bases and 0 bases respectively, with 13 bases between them. DNA of the CDR3: TGTGCCAGCAGCCACCGGGGGCGGGGGAGCACAGATACGCAGTATTTT. Protein sequence: CASSHRGRGSTDTQYF.

The CDR3 DNA reads as TGTGCCAGCGGAGGGTTGAATTCCTATAATTCACCCCTCCACTTT. As protein: CASGGLNSYNSPLHF. The chain carries TRBV28 and TRBJ1-6; D remains ambiguous. Germline CDR1 is MDHEN and CDR2 is SYDVKM. The CDR3 loop spans 15 amino acids. With 8 bases removed from V and 1 base from J, the gap between germline ends came to 12 bases.

The gene calls are TRBV29-1 and TRBJ2-1, with TRBD2 matching over 8 bases. The V and J ends lost 1 base and 7 bases, in that order; junction bases with no gene match: 12. Germline assignment: CDR1 SQVTM and CDR2 ANQGSEA. The CDR3 spans 16 residues. CDR3 bases: TGCAGCGTTGAAGGCGGGAGGCAGGGGACGCGTAATGAGCAGTTCTTC. Translating it yields CSVEGGRQGTRNEQFF.

V and J are TRBV27 and TRBJ2-1, with D possibly being TRBD1 (6 bases). The V gene's germline CDR1 is MNHEY and CDR2 SMNVEV (reference sequence). The CDR3 contains 13 residues. Trimming took 5 bases from V and 6 from J, leaving 11 bases between them. The CDR3 DNA is TGTGCCAGCAGTGTAGGACAGAGCAATGAGCAGTTCTTC. Its protein product is CASSVGQSNEQFF.

This clone turned up a few times. This chain joins TRBV5-1 and TRBJ2-7; 10 nucleotides line up with TRBD1. V was clipped by 2 bases and J by 6 bases; unmatched bases: 5. Germline CDR1 and CDR2: SGHRS and YFSETQ. The CDR3 is 14 residues long. The CDR3 is CASSLLDRGLEQYF. DNA for the CDR3: TGCGCCAGCAGCTTACTCGACAGGGGGCTCGAGCAGTACTTC.

This sequence joins TRBV5-8 and TRBJ2-7; TRBD2 aligns across 7 bases. CDR1 SGHTS and CDR2 YDEGEE come from the germline V gene. V dropped 4 bases and J dropped 5; count of bases not matched to a gene: 15. The CDR3 extends over 16 amino acids. The CDR3 loop reads CASSKFLPGGSHEQYF. For the CDR3, the DNA is TGTGCCAGCAGCAAGTTTCTCCCGGGAGGAAGTCACGAGCAGTACTTC.

The chain joins TRBV9 to TRBJ1-2; 8 bases agree with TRBD1. The CDR3 is 14 residues long. The V and J ends lost 0 bases and 2 bases, in that order; junction bases with no gene match: 0. Germline CDR1 SGDLS, CDR2 YYNGEE. The CDR3 sequence: CASSVDRGNYGYTF. The CDR3 DNA reads TGTGCCAGCAGCGTAGACAGGGGGAACTATGGCTACACCTTC.

This chain joins TRBV3-1 (or the pseudogene TRBV3-2) and TRBJ2-7; no clear D gene. The V gene lost 0 bases and the J gene lost 4 bases, with 7 bases spanning the gap. CDR3 length equals 13 residues. The germline V gene has CDR1 LGHDT and CDR2 YNNKEL (reference sequence). The CDR3 is CASSQDHGYEQYF. CDR3 DNA sequence: TGTGCCAGCAGCCAAGATCACGGGTACGAGCAGTACTTC.

Concerning this clone itself: Within the sample, other DNA sequences also encode this same CDR3. The chain is built from TRBV11-2 and TRBJ1-2; TRBD1 matches at 8 bases. V trimming: 4 bases; J trimming: 5 bases; junction bases outside the gene matches: 3. The germline V gene has CDR1 SGHAT and CDR2 FQNNGV. The CDR3 contains 13 residues. The CDR3 DNA reads as TGTGCCAGCAGCTCCGGACAGGGATATGGCTACACCTTC. Translated, it gives CASSSGQGYGYTF.

This chain connects TRBV6-2 or TRBV6-3 to TRBJ2-1; 15 nucleotides agree with TRBD2. CDR1 MNHEY and CDR2 SVGEGT come from the germline V gene. J lost 8 bases, V lost 0 bases, and 5 bases had no gene match. The CDR3 runs 17 residues. CDR3 in DNA: TGTGCCAGCAGTTACTCCTGGACTAGCGGGGGGGCTTATGAGCAGTTCTTC. Protein: CASSYSWTSGGAYEQFF.

The rearrangement joins TRBV28 to TRBJ1-1; possible D gene TRBD1, 5 bases. Germline CDR1 MDHEN, CDR2 SYDVKM. V lost 8 bases and J 4 bases, leaving 17 bases between the germline ends. The CDR3 has 14 amino acids. CDR3 nucleotides: TGTGCCAGCGGGGACCCCGGAGGGTCCACTGAAGCTTTCTTT. It codes for CASGDPGGSTEAFF.

V and J are TRBV4-1 and TRBJ1-2; TRBD1 is a possible D gene (5 bases). Germline values: CDR1 MGHRA, CDR2 YSYEKL. The ends were cut back, 1 base at V and 3 bases at J, with 6 bases in the middle. The CDR3 has 13 residues. The DNA of the CDR3 is TGCGCCAGCAGCCAAGTGACAGACTATGGCTACACCTTC. As protein: CASSQVTDYGYTF.

The chain joins TRBV5-1 to TRBJ2-7; 9 nucleotides line up with TRBD2. CDR1 is SGHRS, CDR2 YFSETQ, per germline. Trimming removed 0 bases from V and 0 bases from J; junction bases left unmatched: 7. The CDR3 loop spans 17 amino acids. The CDR3 nucleotides read TGCGCCAGCAGCTTGGGGGTTAGCGGGGGTGGCTCCTACGAGCAGTACTTC. Its protein is CASSLGVSGGGSYEQYF.

This rearrangement joins TRBV7-6 to TRBJ1-3; D is possibly TRBD1 (5 bases). V gave up 1 base and J gave up 4 bases, with 17 bases separating them. The CDR3 loop spans 17 amino acids. Germline-derived CDR1 and CDR2 are SGHVS and FNYEAQ. The CDR3 protein is CASSLVAGGGPGNTIYF. CDR3 coding DNA: TGTGCCAGCAGCTTAGTGGCCGGGGGGGGACCCGGAAACACCATATATTTT.

The gene calls are TRBV4-1 and TRBJ2-2; 11 nucleotides align to TRBD2. CDR3 length: 18 residues. Germline CDR1 is MGHRA and CDR2 is YSYEKL. Trimming cost V 1 base and J 2 bases; bases outside gene matches: 6. CDR3 sequence (DNA): TGCGCCAGCAGCCAAGGTGCTAGCGGGGGGCTCAACACCGGGGAGCTGTTTTTT. Translated: CASSQGASGGLNTGELFF.

The chain joins TRBV19 to TRBJ2-7; D is perhaps TRBD1 (6 bases). The germline gives CDR1 LNHDA, CDR2 SQIVND (reference sequence). The CDR3 runs 13 residues. V was trimmed by 6 bases and J by 3 bases, leaving 12 bases between them. The CDR3 DNA follows: TGTGCCAGTAGGAACCAGGGGAACTACGAGCAGTACTTC. Residues: CASRNQGNYEQYF. The full variable domain, in which reference TRBV19 and TRBJ2-7 provide the parts outside the CDR3, is DGGITQSPKYLFRKEGQNVTLSCEQNLNHDAMYWYRQDPGQGLRLIYYSQIVNDFQKGDIAEGYSVSREKKESFPLTVTSAQKNPTAFYLCASRNQGNYEQYFGPGTRLTVT.

The chain uses TRBV19 and TRBJ1-5; D is ambiguous. Trimming cost V 4 bases and J 4 bases, with 14 bases left between them. The CDR3 loop spans 15 amino acids. Germline CDR1 LNHDA, CDR2 SQIVND (reference sequence). The CDR3 region is CASSTGLASNQPQHF. The CDR3 DNA is TGTGCCAGTAGTACAGGCCTGGCTTCTAATCAGCCCCAGCATTTT.

The chain joins TRBV4-2 to TRBJ1-2; 7 bases are shared with TRBD1. The CDR3 is 17 amino acids. After removal of 2 bases from V and 1 base from J, the junction contained 10 bases not matched to a gene. Germline-derived CDR1 and CDR2 are LGHNA and YNFKEQ. The CDR3 spells CASSQHRDSLFNYGYTF. The CDR3 coding sequence is TGTGCCAGCAGCCAACACCGGGACAGCTTATTTAACTATGGCTACACCTTC.

This clone was detected only once. The V call is TRBV6-1, the J call TRBJ1-2; D is undetermined. The V end was cut by 2 bases, the J end by 4 bases, with 14 bases between. This CDR3 is built from 15 residues. Germline lookup yields CDR1 MNHNS and CDR2 SASEGT. The CDR3 bases are TGTGCCAGCAGTGAACCTAGTCCCTTTGTCTATGGCTACACCTTC. As protein: CASSEPSPFVYGYTF.

This clone came up once. V and J are TRBV7-9 and TRBJ2-3, with 11 positions matching TRBD2. Germline values: CDR1 SEHNR, CDR2 FQNEAQ (reference sequence). The ends lost 5 bases at V and 1 base at J; junction bases unmatched: 5. CDR3 length: 16 amino acids. The CDR3 loop reads CASSPLTSGGTDTQYF. The CDR3 coding sequence is TGTGCCAGCAGCCCTCTGACTAGCGGGGGCACAGATACGCAGTATTTT.

The chain employs TRBV2 and TRBJ2-1; perhaps TRBD2 as D (5 bases). V gave up 7 bases and J gave up 6 bases, with 13 bases separating them. This CDR3 is built from 13 residues. Per germline, CDR1 SNHLY and CDR2 FYNNEI. The CDR3 DNA reads as TGTGCCAGCATTTGGAGGCCGCCCAATGAGCAGTTCTTC. The encoded protein is CASIWRPPNEQFF.